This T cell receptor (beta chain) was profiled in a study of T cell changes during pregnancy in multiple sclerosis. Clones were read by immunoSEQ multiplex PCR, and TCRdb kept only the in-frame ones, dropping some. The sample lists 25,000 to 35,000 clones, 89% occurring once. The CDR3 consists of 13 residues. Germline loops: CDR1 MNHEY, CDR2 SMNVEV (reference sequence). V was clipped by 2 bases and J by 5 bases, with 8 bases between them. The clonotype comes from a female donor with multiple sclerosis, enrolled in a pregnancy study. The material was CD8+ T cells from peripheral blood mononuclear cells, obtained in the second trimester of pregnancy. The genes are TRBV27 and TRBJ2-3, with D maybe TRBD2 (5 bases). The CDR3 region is CASSLIREDTQYF. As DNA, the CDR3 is TGTGCCAGCAGTTTAATACGGGAAGATACGCAGTATTTT.